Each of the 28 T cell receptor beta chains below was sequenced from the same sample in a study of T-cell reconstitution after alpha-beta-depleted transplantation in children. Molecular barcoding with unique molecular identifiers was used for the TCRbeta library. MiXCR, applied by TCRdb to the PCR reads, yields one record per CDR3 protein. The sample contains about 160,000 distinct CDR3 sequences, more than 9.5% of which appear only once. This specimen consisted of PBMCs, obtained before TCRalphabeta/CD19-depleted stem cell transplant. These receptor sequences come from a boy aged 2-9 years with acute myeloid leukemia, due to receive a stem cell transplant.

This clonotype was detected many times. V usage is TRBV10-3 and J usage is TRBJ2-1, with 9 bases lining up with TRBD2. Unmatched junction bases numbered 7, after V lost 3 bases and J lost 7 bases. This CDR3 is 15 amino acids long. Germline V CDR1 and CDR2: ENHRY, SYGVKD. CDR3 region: CAISDWSRGGNEQFF. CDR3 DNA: TGTGCCATCAGTGATTGGTCGCGGGGGGGAAATGAGCAGTTCTTC.

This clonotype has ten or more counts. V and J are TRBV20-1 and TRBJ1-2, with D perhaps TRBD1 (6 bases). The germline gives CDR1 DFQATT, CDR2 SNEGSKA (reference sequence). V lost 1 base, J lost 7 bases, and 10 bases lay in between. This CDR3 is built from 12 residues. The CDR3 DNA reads TGCAGTGCTAGAGCGTACAGGGCTGGCTACACCTTC. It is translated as CSARAYRAGYTF.

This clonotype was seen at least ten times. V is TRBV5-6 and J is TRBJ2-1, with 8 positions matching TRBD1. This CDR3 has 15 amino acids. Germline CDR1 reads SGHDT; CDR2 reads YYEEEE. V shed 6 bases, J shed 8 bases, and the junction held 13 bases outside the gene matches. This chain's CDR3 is CASTEDRVAPHEQFF. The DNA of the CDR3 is TGTGCCAGCACTGAGGACAGGGTCGCTCCCCATGAGCAGTTCTTC.

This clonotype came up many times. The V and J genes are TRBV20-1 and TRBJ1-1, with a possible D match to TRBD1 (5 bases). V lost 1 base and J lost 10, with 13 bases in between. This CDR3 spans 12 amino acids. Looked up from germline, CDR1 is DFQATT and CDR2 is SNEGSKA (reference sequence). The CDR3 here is CSARVAGSGAFF. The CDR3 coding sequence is TGCAGTGCTAGAGTGGCAGGGTCGGGAGCTTTCTTT.

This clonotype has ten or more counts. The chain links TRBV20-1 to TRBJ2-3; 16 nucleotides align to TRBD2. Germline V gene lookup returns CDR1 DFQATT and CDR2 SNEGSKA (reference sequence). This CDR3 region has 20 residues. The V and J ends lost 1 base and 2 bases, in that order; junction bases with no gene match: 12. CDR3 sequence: CSARVSAGLAGGPYTDTQYF. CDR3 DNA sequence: TGCAGTGCTAGAGTGTCGGCGGGACTAGCGGGGGGGCCGTACACAGATACGCAGTATTTT.

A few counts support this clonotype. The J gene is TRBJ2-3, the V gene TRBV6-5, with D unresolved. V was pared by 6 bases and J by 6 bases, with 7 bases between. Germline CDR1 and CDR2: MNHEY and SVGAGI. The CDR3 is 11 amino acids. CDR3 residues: CASRVGDTQYF. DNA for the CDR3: TGTGCCAGCAGAGTCGGGGATACGCAGTATTTT.

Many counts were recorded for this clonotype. The CDR3 loop is CASRSSSYNSPLHF. As DNA, the CDR3 is TGTGCCAGCAGATCAAGCTCCTATAATTCACCCCTCCACTTT. The rearrangement links TRBV12-3 or TRBV12-4 to TRBJ1-6; D is uncertain. Trimming cost V 6 bases and J 0 bases, with 6 bases left between them. This CDR3 has 14 residues.

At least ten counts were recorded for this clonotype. CDR3 in amino acids: CAAGTSYGDTQYF. DNA of the CDR3: TGTGCCGCCGGGACTAGCTATGGAGATACGCAGTATTTT. The gene calls are TRBV12-3 or TRBV12-4 and TRBJ2-3; 9 nucleotides agree with TRBD2. V was clipped by 11 bases and J by 5 bases; unmatched bases: 8. The CDR3 consists of 13 residues.

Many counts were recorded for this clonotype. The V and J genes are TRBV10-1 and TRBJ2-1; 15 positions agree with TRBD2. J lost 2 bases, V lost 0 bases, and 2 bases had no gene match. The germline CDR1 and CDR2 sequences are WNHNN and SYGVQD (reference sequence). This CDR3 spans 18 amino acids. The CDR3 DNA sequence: TGCGCCAGCAGTGAGTCCGGGACTAGCGGGAGGACCTACAATGAGCAGTTCTTC. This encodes CASSESGTSGRTYNEQFF.

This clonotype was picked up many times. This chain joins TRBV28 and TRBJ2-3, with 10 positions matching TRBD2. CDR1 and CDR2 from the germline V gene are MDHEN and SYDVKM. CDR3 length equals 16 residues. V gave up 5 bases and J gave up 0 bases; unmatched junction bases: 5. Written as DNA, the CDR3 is TGTGCCAGCAGTATAGGGGGACTAGCGAGCACAGATACGCAGTATTTT. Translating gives CASSIGGLASTDTQYF. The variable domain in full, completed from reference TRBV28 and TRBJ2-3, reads DVKVTQSSRYLVKRTGEKVFLECVQDMDHENMFWYRQDPGLGLRLIYFSYDVKMKEKGDIPEGYSVSREKKERFSLILESASTNQTSMYLCASSIGGLASTDTQYFGPGTRLTVL.

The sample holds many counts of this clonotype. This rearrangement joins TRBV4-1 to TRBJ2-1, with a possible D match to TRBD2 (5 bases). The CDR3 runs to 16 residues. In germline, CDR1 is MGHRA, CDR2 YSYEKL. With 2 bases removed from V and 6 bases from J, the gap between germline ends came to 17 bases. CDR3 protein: CASSQKSAEAPNEQFF. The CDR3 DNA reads TGCGCCAGCAGCCAAAAAAGTGCGGAGGCGCCCAATGAGCAGTTCTTC.

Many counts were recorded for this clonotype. CDR3 sequence: CSARAPGPSTDTQYF. CDR3 nucleotide sequence: TGCAGTGCTAGAGCACCAGGACCAAGCACAGATACGCAGTATTTT. The chain joins TRBV20-1 to TRBJ2-3; the D is unclear. Looked up from germline, CDR1 is DFQATT and CDR2 is SNEGSKA (reference sequence). CDR3 length: 15 residues. V dropped 1 base and J dropped 0 bases, with 11 bases sitting between them.

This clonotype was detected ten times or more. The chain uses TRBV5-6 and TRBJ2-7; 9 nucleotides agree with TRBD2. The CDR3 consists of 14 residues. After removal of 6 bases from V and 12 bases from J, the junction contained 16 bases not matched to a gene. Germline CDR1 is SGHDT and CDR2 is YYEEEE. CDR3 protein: CASMGLATFMRPYF. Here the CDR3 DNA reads TGTGCCAGCATGGGACTAGCTACCTTTATGCGTCCGTACTTC.

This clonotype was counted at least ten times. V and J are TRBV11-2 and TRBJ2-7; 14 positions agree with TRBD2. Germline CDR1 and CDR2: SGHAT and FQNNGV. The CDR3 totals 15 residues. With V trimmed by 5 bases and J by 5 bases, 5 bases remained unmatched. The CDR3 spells CASSATSGRAHEQYF. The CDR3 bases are TGTGCCAGCAGCGCGACTAGCGGGAGGGCCCACGAGCAGTACTTC.

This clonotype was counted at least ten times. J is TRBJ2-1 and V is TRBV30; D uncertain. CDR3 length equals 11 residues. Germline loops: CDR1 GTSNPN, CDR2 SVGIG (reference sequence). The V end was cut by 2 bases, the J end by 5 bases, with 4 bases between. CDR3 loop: CAWSRDNEQFF. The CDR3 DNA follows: TGTGCCTGGAGTAGGGACAATGAGCAGTTCTTC.

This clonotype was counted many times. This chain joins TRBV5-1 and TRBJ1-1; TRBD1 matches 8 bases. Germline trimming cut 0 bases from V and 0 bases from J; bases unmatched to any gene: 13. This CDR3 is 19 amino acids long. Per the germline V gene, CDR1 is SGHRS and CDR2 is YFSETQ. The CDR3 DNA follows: TGCGCCAGCAGCTTGGTTCCAGGGGGCAAAATATTGGTGAACACTGAAGCTTTCTTT. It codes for CASSLVPGGKILVNTEAFF.

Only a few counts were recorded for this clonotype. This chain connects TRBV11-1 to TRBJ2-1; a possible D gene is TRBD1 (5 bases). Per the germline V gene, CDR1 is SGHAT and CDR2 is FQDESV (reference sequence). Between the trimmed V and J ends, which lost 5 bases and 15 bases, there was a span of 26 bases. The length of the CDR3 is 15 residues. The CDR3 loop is CASSPQPAGHPAGFF. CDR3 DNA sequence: TGTGCCAGCAGCCCACAACCCGCTGGACACCCCGCCGGGTTCTTC.

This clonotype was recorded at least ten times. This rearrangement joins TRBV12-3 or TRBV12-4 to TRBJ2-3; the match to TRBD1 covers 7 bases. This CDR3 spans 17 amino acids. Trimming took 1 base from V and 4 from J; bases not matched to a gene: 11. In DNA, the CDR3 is TGTGCCAGCAGTTTAGAAATTAGGGGGCGCAGGGCAGATACGCAGTATTTT. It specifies CASSLEIRGRRADTQYF.

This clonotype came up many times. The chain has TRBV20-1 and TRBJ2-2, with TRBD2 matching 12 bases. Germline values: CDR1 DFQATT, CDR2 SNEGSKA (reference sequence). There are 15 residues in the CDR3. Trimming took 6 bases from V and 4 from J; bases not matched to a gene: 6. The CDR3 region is CSAPTSGRFTGELFF. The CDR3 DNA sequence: TGCAGTGCCCCTACTAGCGGGAGGTTCACCGGGGAGCTGTTTTTT.

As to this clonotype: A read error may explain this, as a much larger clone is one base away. Here the CDR3 reads CASCQAGGNQETQYF. CDR3 bases: TGTGCCAGCTGCCAAGCGGGGGGAAACCAAGAGACCCAGTACTTC. The chain recombines TRBV3-1 with TRBJ2-5; 9 bases match TRBD2. The CDR3 runs to 15 residues. Germline loops: CDR1 LGHDT, CDR2 YNNKEL (reference sequence).

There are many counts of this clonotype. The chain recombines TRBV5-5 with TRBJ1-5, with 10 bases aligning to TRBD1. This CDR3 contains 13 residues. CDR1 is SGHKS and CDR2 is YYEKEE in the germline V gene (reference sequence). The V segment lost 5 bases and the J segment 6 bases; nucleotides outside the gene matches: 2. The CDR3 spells CASSRTGGQPQHF. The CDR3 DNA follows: TGTGCCAGCAGTAGGACAGGGGGTCAGCCCCAGCATTTT.

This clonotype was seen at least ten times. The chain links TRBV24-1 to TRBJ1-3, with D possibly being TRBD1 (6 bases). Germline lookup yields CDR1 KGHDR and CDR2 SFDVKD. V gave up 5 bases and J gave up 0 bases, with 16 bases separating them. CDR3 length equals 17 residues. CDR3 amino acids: CATSGTHRADSGNTIYF. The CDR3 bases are TGTGCCACCAGTGGGACTCACAGGGCCGACTCTGGAAACACCATATATTTT.

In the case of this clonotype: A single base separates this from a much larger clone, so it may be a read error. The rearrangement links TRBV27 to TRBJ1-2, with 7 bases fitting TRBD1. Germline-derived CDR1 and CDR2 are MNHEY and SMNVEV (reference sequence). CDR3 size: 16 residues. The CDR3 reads CASSITGAQGGYGDTF. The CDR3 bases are TGTGCCAGCAGTATCACTGGGGCTCAGGGGGGCTATGGCGACACCTTC.

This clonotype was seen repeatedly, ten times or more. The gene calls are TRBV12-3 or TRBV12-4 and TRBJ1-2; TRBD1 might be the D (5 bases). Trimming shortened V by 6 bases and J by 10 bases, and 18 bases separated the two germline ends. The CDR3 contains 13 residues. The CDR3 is CASSGHPGLTYTF. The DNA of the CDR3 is TGTGCCAGCAGCGGCCACCCGGGACTTACCTACACCTTC.

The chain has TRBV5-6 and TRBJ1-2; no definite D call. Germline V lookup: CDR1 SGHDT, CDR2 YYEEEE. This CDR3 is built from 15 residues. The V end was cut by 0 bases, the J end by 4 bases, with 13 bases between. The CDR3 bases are TGTGCCAGCAGCTTGGGGCCTAGAGAACCCTATGGCTACACCTTC. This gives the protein CASSLGPREPYGYTF.

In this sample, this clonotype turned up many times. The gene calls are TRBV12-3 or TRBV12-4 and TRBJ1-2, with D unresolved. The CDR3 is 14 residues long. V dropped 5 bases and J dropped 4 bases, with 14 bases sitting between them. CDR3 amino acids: CASSLQGRGYGYTF. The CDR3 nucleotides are TGTGCCAGCAGTCTACAAGGCCGGGGCTATGGCTACACCTTC.

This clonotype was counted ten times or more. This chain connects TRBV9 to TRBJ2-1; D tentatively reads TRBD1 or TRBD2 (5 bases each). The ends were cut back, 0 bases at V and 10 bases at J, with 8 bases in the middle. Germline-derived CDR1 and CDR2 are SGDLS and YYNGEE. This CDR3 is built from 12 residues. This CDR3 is CASSVGRGEQFF. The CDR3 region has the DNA TGTGCCAGCAGCGTAGGACGGGGCGAGCAGTTCTTC.

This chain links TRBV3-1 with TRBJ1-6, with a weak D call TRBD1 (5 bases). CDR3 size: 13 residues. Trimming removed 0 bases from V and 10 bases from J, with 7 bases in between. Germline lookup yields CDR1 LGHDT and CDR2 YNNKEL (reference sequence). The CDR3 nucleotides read TGTGCCAGCAGCCAAGATAGGGGATCACCCCTCCACTTT. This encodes CASSQDRGSPLHF.